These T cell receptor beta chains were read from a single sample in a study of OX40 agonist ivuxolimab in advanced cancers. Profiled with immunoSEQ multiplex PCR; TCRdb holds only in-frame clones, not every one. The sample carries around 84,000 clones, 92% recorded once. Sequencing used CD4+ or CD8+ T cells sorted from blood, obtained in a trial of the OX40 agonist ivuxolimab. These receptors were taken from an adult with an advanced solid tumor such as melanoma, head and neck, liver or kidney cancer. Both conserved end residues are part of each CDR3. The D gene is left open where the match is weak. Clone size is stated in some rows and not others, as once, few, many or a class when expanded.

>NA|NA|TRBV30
CAWSVSGYVEQYF
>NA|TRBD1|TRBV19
CASSILTGEGNGYTF
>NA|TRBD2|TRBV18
CASSPPMLAGDVYEQYF
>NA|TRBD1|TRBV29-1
CSVEPTGENGYTF
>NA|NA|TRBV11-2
CASSLDTDYEQYF
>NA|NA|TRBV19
CASSSGTYEQYF
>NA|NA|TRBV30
CAWSDGTAPYEQYF
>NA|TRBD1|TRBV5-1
CASSSRQGVPYEQYF
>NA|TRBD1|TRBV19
CASSINGQGAYEQYF
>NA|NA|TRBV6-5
CASSYSGDSPLHF
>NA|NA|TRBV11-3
CASSLGTETPSGYTF
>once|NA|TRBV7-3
CASSLRPGRLNQPQHF
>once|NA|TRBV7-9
CASSLGHVNEQFF
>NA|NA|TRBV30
CAWSVGVTEAFF
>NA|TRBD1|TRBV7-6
CASSQLQGGHEKLFF
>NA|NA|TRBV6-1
CASIQGRNEQFF
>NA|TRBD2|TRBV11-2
CASSHSRGGLWETQYF
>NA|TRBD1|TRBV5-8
CASSLGQGTGNQPQHF
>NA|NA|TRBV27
CASSFSAGERLNEKLFF
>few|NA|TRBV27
CASSLPPPNSRGTF
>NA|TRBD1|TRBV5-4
CASSESLDRAEAFF
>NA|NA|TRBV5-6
CASSPGSQSYEQYF
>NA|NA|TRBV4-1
CASSQVPGSEQYF
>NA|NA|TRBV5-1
CASSLWGDEQFF
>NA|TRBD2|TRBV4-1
CASSPFTSGVYEQYF
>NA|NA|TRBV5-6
CASSLGGLGGYTF
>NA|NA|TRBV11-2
CASSLEEEGSMYF
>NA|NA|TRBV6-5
CASSYSNSPLHF
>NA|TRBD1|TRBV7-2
CASSLGQFLGGTEAFF
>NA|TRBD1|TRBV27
CASTWRLGTANEKLFF
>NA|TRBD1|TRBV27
CASSLGPGGSQPQHF
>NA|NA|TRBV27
CASRGTWGTDTQYF
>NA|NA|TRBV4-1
CASSPQPGLPGELFF
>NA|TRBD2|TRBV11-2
CASSYGGADEQFF
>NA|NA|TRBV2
CASSDPSQSYEQYF
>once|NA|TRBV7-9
CASSLGGWMGGNEQFF
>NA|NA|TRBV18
CASSPGRYNSPLHF
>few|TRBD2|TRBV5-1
CASSLTPASGGFTDTQYF
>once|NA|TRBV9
CASSPPNRASTEAFF
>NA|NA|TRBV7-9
CASSFGTLEGPEQYF
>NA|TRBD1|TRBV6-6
CASIQTGTLEAFF
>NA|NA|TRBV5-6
CASTTPFRGEGYTF
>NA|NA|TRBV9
CASSPPSSGANVLTF
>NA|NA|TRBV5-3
CARSWGLSSWAFF
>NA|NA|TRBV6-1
CASSHTYGNNEQFF
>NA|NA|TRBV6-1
CASSEGDWRYGYTF